This entry describes one TCR beta chain. The record originates from a study of blood T cell repertoires in COVID-19. Study overall: Material from acute and convalescent COVID-19 was sourced from the United States, Italy and Spain. Sample material is recorded as cDNA or gDNA derived from T cells, B-cell-depleted T cells, or PBMCs.

V lost 6 bases and J lost 9, with 17 bases in between. The germline gives CDR1 MGHRA, CDR2 YSYEKL. The length of the CDR3 is 13 residues. Per the original methods: How many nucleated cells were present was estimated from reference gene primer amplification. Generated by immunoSEQ multiplex PCR, the TCRdb table keeps only in-frame clones and is missing some. Clonal size and the V and J genes are those of that table, whereas D and trimming came from the DNA. The sample has under 250,000 clones; about four fifths are singletons. The V gene is TRBV4-1, the J gene TRBJ2-5, with a possible D match to TRBD1 (6 bases). The sequenced material came from peripheral blood. The sequence derives from a woman aged 40-49 years with active or convalescent COVID-19. CDR3 sequence reads: CASSPGREGAQYF. The DNA of the CDR3 is TGCGCCAGCAGTCCGGGCCGAGAGGGGGCCCAGTACTTC.